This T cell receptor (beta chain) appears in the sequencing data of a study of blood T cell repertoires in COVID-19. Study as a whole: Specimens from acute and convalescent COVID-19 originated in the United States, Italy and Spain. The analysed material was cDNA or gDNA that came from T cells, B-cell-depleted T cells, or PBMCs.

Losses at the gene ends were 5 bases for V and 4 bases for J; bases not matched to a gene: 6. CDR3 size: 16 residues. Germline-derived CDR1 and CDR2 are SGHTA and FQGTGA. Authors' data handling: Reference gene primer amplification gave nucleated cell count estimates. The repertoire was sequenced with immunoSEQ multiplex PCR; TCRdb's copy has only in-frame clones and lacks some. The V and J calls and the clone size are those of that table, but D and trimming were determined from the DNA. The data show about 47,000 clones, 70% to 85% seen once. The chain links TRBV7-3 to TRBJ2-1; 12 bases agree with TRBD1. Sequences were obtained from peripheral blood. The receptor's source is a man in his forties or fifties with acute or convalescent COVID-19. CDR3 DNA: TGTGCCAGCAGCCCCGGGGGACAGGGGGCTTACAATGAGCAGTTCTTC. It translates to CASSPGGQGAYNEQFF.